This passage covers 22 T cell receptor beta chains from one sample sequenced in a study of radiotherapy plus CTLA-4 blockade in lung cancer. Repertoires were generated with immunoSEQ multiplex PCR, while TCRdb's copy carries only in-frame clones and drops some. The sample carries 100,000 to 150,000 clones, about 90% recorded once. This specimen consisted of peripheral blood, obtained from a patient treated with radiotherapy plus ipilimumab. The receptors stem from a human donor with non-small cell lung cancer that progressed on radiotherapy plus ipilimumab.

The chain couples TRBV2 to TRBJ2-1, with 12 bases that match TRBD1. This CDR3 has 17 amino acids. The V gene end was trimmed by 7 bases and the J gene end by 4 bases; junction bases not matched to a gene: 11. Germline CDR1 SNHLY, CDR2 FYNNEI. The CDR3 region is CASTYQPGQGAYNEQFF. CDR3 sequence (DNA): TGTGCCAGCACTTACCAACCGGGACAGGGGGCTTACAATGAGCAGTTCTTC.

This chain links TRBV10-3 with TRBJ1-1; no clear D. CDR1 is ENHRY, CDR2 SYGVKD, per germline. With 0 bases removed from V and 4 bases from J, the gap between germline ends came to 12 bases. The CDR3 covers 15 residues. The CDR3 DNA sequence: TGTGCCATCAGTGAGTCTTGGGCACGGCCCACTGAAGCTTTCTTT. This codes for CAISESWARPTEAFF.

The chain joins TRBV6-6 to TRBJ1-5; no firm D call. The CDR3 has 13 residues. The germline gives CDR1 MNHNY, CDR2 SVGAGI (reference sequence). Trimming removed 9 bases at V and 3 bases at J, with 12 bases between. The chain's CDR3 is CASRDRLNQPQHF. The CDR3 DNA is TGTGCCAGTAGAGACCGACTCAATCAGCCCCAGCATTTT.

This chain connects TRBV19 to TRBJ2-7; a possible D gene is TRBD1 (6 bases). Trimming shortened V by 6 bases and J by 3 bases, and 15 bases separated the two germline ends. CDR3 length: 14 amino acids. The germline V gene encodes CDR1 LNHDA and CDR2 SQIVND (reference sequence). CDR3 in DNA: TGTGCCAGTAGCCTCGTGGCAGGGGACTACGAGCAGTACTTC. Translated, it gives CASSLVAGDYEQYF.

As DNA, the CDR3 is TGTGCTAGTTCAGCAGGGGAGAACTATGGCTACACCTTC. This translates into CASSAGENYGYTF. The chain has TRBV12-5 and TRBJ1-2, with D possibly matching TRBD1 (6 bases). Trimming shortened V by 8 bases and J by 2 bases, and 12 bases separated the two germline ends. The germline V gene has CDR1 LGHNT and CDR2 FRNRAP. This CDR3 has 13 residues.

The V call is TRBV5-1, the J call TRBJ1-2, with 9 bases fitting TRBD1. Germline V gives CDR1 SGHRS, CDR2 YFSETQ. This CDR3 has 16 residues. The V gene end was trimmed by 6 bases and the J gene end by 3 bases; junction bases not matched to a gene: 12. CDR3 residues: CASTSGTGPSHYGYTF. The CDR3 DNA sequence: TGCGCCAGCACCTCCGGGACAGGGCCTAGTCACTATGGCTACACCTTC.

This clone was recorded a few times. V and J are TRBV11-3 and TRBJ2-1; perhaps TRBD1 as D (6 bases). CDR3 length: 16 amino acids. Germline CDR1 reads SGHNT; CDR2 reads YENEEA. Trimming stripped 1 base from V and 9 bases from J, with 19 bases between. The DNA of the CDR3 is TGTGCCAGCAGCTTAGCCACAGGGTCTGGAATCGGTGAGCAGTTCTTC. As protein: CASSLATGSGIGEQFF.

This chain joins TRBV6-6 and TRBJ2-7; 9 bases align to TRBD1. Germline assignment: CDR1 MNHNY and CDR2 SVGAGI (reference sequence). V gave up 3 bases and J gave up 0 bases; unmatched junction bases: 3. The CDR3 totals 15 residues. CDR3 in amino acids: CASSYTGQGSYEQYF. For the CDR3, the DNA is TGTGCCAGCAGTTATACGGGACAGGGCTCCTACGAGCAGTACTTC.

The chain couples TRBV18 to TRBJ2-1, with 7 nucleotides matching TRBD1. The CDR3 has 15 residues. After removal of 2 bases from V and 3 bases from J, the junction contained 4 bases not matched to a gene. CDR1 and CDR2 from the germline V gene are KGHSH and LQKENI. CDR3 coding DNA: TGTGCCAGCTCACCAAACCGGGACAGCTACAATGAGCAGTTCTTC. This encodes CASSPNRDSYNEQFF.

This clone was seen just once. The chain recombines TRBV11-2 with TRBJ2-6; the D is unclear. The CDR3 is made up of 16 amino acids. Germline CDR1 SGHAT, CDR2 FQNNGV. V was cut by 0 bases and J by 0 bases, with 6 bases left in between. The CDR3 DNA is TGTGCCAGCAGCTTAGAAAATCTCTCTGGGGCCAACGTCCTGACTTTC. Encoded protein: CASSLENLSGANVLTF.

This chain uses TRBV5-8 with TRBJ1-4; 9 bases are a match to TRBD1. Germline CDR1 is SGHTS and CDR2 is YDEGEE. The CDR3 runs to 15 residues. Trimming cost V 0 bases and J 6 bases; bases outside gene matches: 3. Here the CDR3 reads CASSLEGQGYEKLFF. CDR3 coding DNA: TGTGCCAGCAGCTTGGAAGGACAGGGGTATGAAAAACTGTTTTTT.

The chain has TRBV6-4 and TRBJ1-5; no definite D call. The germline CDR1 and CDR2 sequences are MRHNA and SNTAGT. This CDR3 contains 16 residues. Trimming removed 2 bases from V and 4 bases from J, with 15 bases in between. The CDR3 reads CASSDGPNGPNQPQHF. Written as DNA, the CDR3 is TGTGCCAGCAGTGACGGGCCTAACGGCCCTAATCAGCCCCAGCATTTT.

J is TRBJ2-2 and V is TRBV18, with unresolved D. V lost 1 base to trimming and J lost 6 bases, with 3 bases between them. Germline V CDR1 and CDR2: KGHSH, LQKENI. There are 12 residues in the CDR3. As DNA, the CDR3 is TGTGCCAGCTCACCACTCCCCGGGGAGCTGTTTTTT. Its protein is CASSPLPGELFF.

The chain recombines TRBV18 with TRBJ1-5; possibly TRBD1 for D (6 bases). CDR3 length equals 16 residues. Germline-derived CDR1 and CDR2 are KGHSH and LQKENI. With 6 bases removed from V and 2 bases from J, the gap between germline ends came to 17 bases. The CDR3 reads CASSDQQGFGNQPQHF. The CDR3 DNA is TGTGCCAGCTCGGATCAACAGGGTTTCGGCAATCAGCCCCAGCATTTT.

V usage is TRBV6-6 and J usage is TRBJ1-1; D gene uncertain. Germline CDR1 is MNHNY and CDR2 is SVGAGI (reference sequence). Between the trimmed V and J ends, which lost 4 bases and 4 bases, there was a span of 10 bases. CDR3 length: 13 residues. CDR3 in DNA: TGTGCCAGCAGTTTAGAGGTGGGCACTGAAGCTTTCTTT. This translates into CASSLEVGTEAFF.

The genes are TRBV9 and TRBJ2-1, with a weak D call TRBD2 (5 bases). Germline CDR1 and CDR2: SGDLS and YYNGEE. The CDR3 covers 16 residues. V was clipped by 0 bases and J by 0 bases, with 10 bases between them. This chain's CDR3 is CASSVGITSSYNEQFF. The CDR3 DNA reads TGTGCCAGCAGCGTAGGGATAACTAGCTCCTACAATGAGCAGTTCTTC.

This chain connects TRBV5-1 to TRBJ2-1; D may be TRBD2 (5 bases). This CDR3 spans 16 amino acids. V gave up 4 bases and J gave up 2 bases, with 16 bases separating them. Looked up from germline, CDR1 is SGHRS and CDR2 is YFSETQ. CDR3 loop: CASSLTAAATYNEQFF. The CDR3 DNA reads TGCGCCAGCAGCCTGACGGCAGCGGCAACCTACAATGAGCAGTTCTTC.

The chain employs TRBV19 and TRBJ2-7; TRBD1 might be the D (6 bases). The CDR3 loop spans 16 amino acids. V was shortened by 5 bases and J by 2 bases, with 19 bases between the two germline ends. CDR1 is LNHDA, CDR2 SQIVND, per germline (reference sequence). The CDR3 sequence is CASSGGPGTSPYEQYF. The DNA for the CDR3 is TGTGCCAGTAGTGGAGGCCCCGGGACAAGCCCCTACGAGCAGTACTTC.

The gene calls are TRBV11-2 and TRBJ1-4; perhaps TRBD1 as D (5 bases). CDR3 length equals 15 residues. The V and J ends lost 3 bases and 6 bases respectively, with 14 bases between them. Germline V gene lookup returns CDR1 SGHAT and CDR2 FQNNGV. CDR3 sequence (DNA): TGTGCCAGCAGCTTGATCGGGACCAGAGATGAAAAACTGTTTTTT. Amino acids: CASSLIGTRDEKLFF.

This chain uses TRBV30 with TRBJ2-3; unclear D gene. There are 14 residues in the CDR3. The germline V gene has CDR1 GTSNPN and CDR2 SVGIG (reference sequence). Between the trimmed V and J ends, which lost 4 bases and 0 bases, there was a span of 11 bases. CDR3 sequence: CAWTWSSSTDTQYF. The DNA of the CDR3 is TGTGCCTGGACATGGTCCTCAAGCACAGATACGCAGTATTTT.

The chain recombines TRBV21-1 with TRBJ1-1. TRBV21-1 is termed a pseudogene. The CDR3 consists of 14 residues. The CDR3 DNA is TGTGCCAGCAGCAAAGGCGGCCGATTCAATGAAGCTTTCTTT. Amino acids: CASSKGGRFNEAFF.

The rearrangement joins TRBV6-5 to TRBJ2-7; possible D gene TRBD1, 6 bases. The V gene lost 5 bases and the J gene lost 5 bases, with 16 bases spanning the gap. Germline V lookup: CDR1 MNHEY, CDR2 SVGAGI. The CDR3 runs 14 residues. The CDR3 here is CASSVNRENNEQYF. The CDR3 bases are TGTGCCAGCAGTGTTAACAGGGAAAATAACGAGCAGTACTTC.